The clone carrying this TCR beta chain was seen once. CDR1 SGHNT and CDR2 YYREEE come from the germline V gene (reference sequence). The CDR3 length is 13 residues. Trimming took 4 bases from V and 3 from J, leaving 10 bases between them. In the original analysis: Counts of nucleated cells, estimated from reference gene primer amplification, were obtained. Clones were read by immunoSEQ multiplex PCR, and TCRdb kept only the in-frame ones, dropping some. D and trimming come from the DNA, and the V and J calls and clone size come from that table. The sample shows 200,000 to 250,000 clones, 86% of them seen only once. This entry is derived from a study of blood T cell repertoires in COVID-19. The overall study: Samples taken during acute and convalescent COVID-19 were collected in the United States, Italy and Spain. PBMCs, B-cell-depleted T cells, or T cells provided the cDNA or gDNA that made up the material.

This receptor was obtained from a man older than 75 with acute or convalescent COVID-19. The chain links TRBV5-4 to TRBJ2-5; D possibly corresponds to TRBD1 (6 bases). The sequenced sample was peripheral blood. The CDR3 loop reads CASSIGQKETQYF. The CDR3 DNA sequence: TGTGCCAGCAGCATTGGACAGAAAGAGACCCAGTACTTC. Drawing the rest from reference TRBV5-4 and TRBJ2-5, the complete variable domain is ETGVTQSPTHLIKTRGQQVTLRCSSQSGHNTVSWYQQALGQGPQFIFQYYREEENGRGNFPPRFSGLQFPNYSSELNVNALELDDSALYLCASSIGQKETQYFGPGTRLLVL.